The sequence of this TCR beta chain was determined in a study of early T cells in non-severe SARS-CoV-2 infection. Study-wide context: From unsorted whole blood, bulk RNA was sequenced, and the chains remained unpaired.

Looked up from germline, CDR1 is SGHTA and CDR2 is FQGTGA. V lost 5 bases, J lost 4 bases, and 11 bases lay in between. The CDR3 consists of 13 residues. Study-wide results and caveats: VDJdb matching skewed toward anti-spike CD8 responses, missing private and CD4 specificities.

Individual cDNA molecules each received unique molecular identifiers attached to them. MiXCR, applied by TCRdb to the 5' RACE reads, yields one record per CDR3 protein. In the table there are around 81,000 distinct CDR3 sequences, 11% to 15% of which are singletons. This clonotype was seen ten or more times. The target antigen is unknown. The V and J genes are TRBV7-3 and TRBJ1-2; tentative D call: TRBD1 (5 bases). The origin of this receptor is an adult who was a healthcare worker with PCR-confirmed SARS-CoV-2 infection or an uninfected control (not recorded which). The sequencing sample was made of whole blood. The CDR3 DNA reads as TGTGCCAGCAGCCCGGGGGATGGCTATGGCTACACCTTC. The encoded protein is CASSPGDGYGYTF.